The next 21 T cell receptor beta chains were all read from a single sample in a study of response to subunit inactivated influenza vaccine. TCRdb re-called the RT-PCR reads with MiXCR, one entry per CDR3 protein. The profile shows 700,000 to 900,000 distinct CDR3 sequences, 21% of them singletons. The source material was PBMCs from blood, sampled 4 to 6 days after vaccination. The source is a man in his fifties who received an inactivated influenza vaccine.

This clonotype came up a few times. The rearrangement links TRBV29-1 to TRBJ2-4; 9 bases fit TRBD2. The V gene's germline CDR1 is SQVTM and CDR2 ANQGSEA. This CDR3 is built from 13 residues. The V segment lost 8 bases and the J segment 7 bases; nucleotides outside the gene matches: 9. The CDR3 DNA reads as TGCAGCTCCGTAAGCGGGAGGTGGAACATTCAGTACTTC. It specifies CSSVSGRWNIQYF.

The chain is built from TRBV29-1 and TRBJ2-7; 8 bases align to TRBD1. The CDR3 has 18 amino acids. V trimming: 6 bases; J trimming: 2 bases; junction bases outside the gene matches: 21. Germline V lookup: CDR1 SQVTM, CDR2 ANQGSEA. CDR3 in amino acids: CSVANTDRVGSTPYEQYF. The DNA for the CDR3 is TGCAGCGTCGCAAACACGGACAGGGTCGGATCCACCCCCTACGAGCAGTACTTC.

The chain has TRBV20-1 and TRBJ2-3; 7 nucleotides agree with TRBD2. The CDR3 is 15 residues long. V was pared by 0 bases and J by 4 bases, with 7 bases of the junction left unmatched. Germline assignment: CDR1 DFQATT and CDR2 SNEGSKA (reference sequence). The CDR3 DNA follows: TGCAGTGCTAGAGATGTTGCGGGAGCTTCAGATACGCAGTATTTT. This sequence encodes CSARDVAGASDTQYF.

V gene TRBV3-1 combines with J gene TRBJ2-5, with D perhaps TRBD2 (5 bases). The germline V and J ends were trimmed by 1 base and 1 base, with 10 bases remaining between them. The CDR3 spans 15 residues. In germline, CDR1 is LGHDT, CDR2 YNNKEL (reference sequence). CDR3 protein: CASSQGWLAQETQYF. The CDR3 bases are TGTGCCAGCAGCCAAGGATGGCTAGCCCAAGAGACCCAGTACTTC.

This clonotype came up a few times. The gene calls are TRBV7-9 and TRBJ1-1, with no clear D. Germline CDR1 SEHNR, CDR2 FQNEAQ (reference sequence). This CDR3 is built from 13 residues. V lost 7 bases and J lost 11, with 20 bases in between. CDR3 sequence: CASTDLRRVPAFF. The DNA for the CDR3 is TGTGCCAGCACCGATTTAAGGAGGGTGCCGGCTTTCTTT.

There are many counts of this clonotype. The V and J genes are TRBV6-4 and TRBJ2-3, with 7 bases matching TRBD1. Germline lookup yields CDR1 MRHNA and CDR2 SNTAGT. With V trimmed by 2 bases and J by 2 bases, 1 base remained unmatched. The CDR3 is 14 residues long. CDR3 sequence reads: CASSDGTATDTQYF. The CDR3 DNA reads TGTGCCAGCAGTGACGGGACAGCCACAGATACGCAGTATTTT.

This clonotype has a handful of counts. The J gene is TRBJ2-1, the V gene TRBV5-1; D might be TRBD2 (5 bases). Germline V gene data show CDR1 as SGHRS and CDR2 as YFSETQ. The CDR3 has 16 amino acids. The germline V and J ends were trimmed by 0 bases and 7 bases, with 17 bases remaining between them. The CDR3, as DNA: TGCGCCAGCAGCTTGGGACTACTAGGAAGTGGAAATGAGCAGTTCTTC. Protein product: CASSLGLLGSGNEQFF.

This clonotype showed up just once. The CDR3 region is CASSLSVRNTQYF. In DNA, the CDR3 is TGTGCCAGCAGTTTATCGGTTCGAAATACGCAGTATTTT. The chain couples TRBV27 to TRBJ2-3, with unresolved D. The CDR3 contains 13 residues. V lost 0 bases to trimming and J lost 7 bases, with 8 bases between them. Germline CDR1 is MNHEY and CDR2 is SMNVEV (reference sequence).

V is TRBV20-1 and J is TRBJ2-3, with D perhaps matching TRBD1 or TRBD2 (6 bases each). The V gene lost 3 bases and the J gene lost 4 bases, with 14 bases spanning the gap. This CDR3 is 14 amino acids long. Germline V gene data show CDR1 as DFQATT and CDR2 as SNEGSKA (reference sequence). The CDR3 nucleotides read TGCAGTGCTAGGTTAGGGGGAGGTCCAGATACGCAGTATTTT. This sequence encodes CSARLGGGPDTQYF.

The chain couples TRBV27 to TRBJ2-1; D remains unclear. V lost 4 bases and J 10 bases, leaving 20 bases between the germline ends. The germline gives CDR1 MNHEY, CDR2 SMNVEV (reference sequence). The CDR3 is made up of 15 amino acids. The CDR3 sequence is CASSSWTDPRAEQFF. CDR3 in DNA: TGTGCCAGCAGTTCTTGGACGGACCCTAGAGCGGAGCAGTTCTTC.

This clonotype came up a few times. The CDR3, as DNA: TGTGCCAGCAGCTTCAGTGGCGGGGGCTCGAGGGGCGGGGAGCTGTTTTTT. Its protein is CASSFSGGGSRGGELFF. J is TRBJ2-2 and V is TRBV7-2; perhaps TRBD2 as D (7 bases). Germline V gene sequence: CDR1 SGHTA, CDR2 FQGNSA. Trimming stripped 3 bases from V and 7 bases from J, with 21 bases between. CDR3 size: 17 residues. The full variable domain, with the rest looked up from reference TRBV7-2 and TRBJ2-2, is GAGVSQSPSNKVTEKGKDVELRCDPISGHTALYWYRQSLGQGLEFLIYFQGNSAPDKSGLPSDRFSAERTGGSVSTLTIQRTQQEDSAVYLCASSFSGGGSRGGELFFGEGSRLTVL.

In this sample, this clonotype turned up a few times. The CDR3 DNA reads as TGTGCCAGCAGAAAAGCAGGGAAAGAGACCCAGTACTTC. Translation gives CASRKAGKETQYF. The chain employs TRBV12-3 or TRBV12-4 and TRBJ2-5; maybe TRBD1 (5 bases). The CDR3 is 13 amino acids. The V end was cut by 6 bases, the J end by 3 bases, with 11 bases between.

The V and J genes are TRBV29-1 and TRBJ2-3, with D possibly matching TRBD2 (6 bases). Germline values: CDR1 SQVTM, CDR2 ANQGSEA. V shed 6 bases and J shed 3 bases, with 16 bases lying between them. The CDR3 length is 14 residues. The chain's CDR3 is CSVGGGEGTDTQYF. In DNA form, the CDR3 reads TGCAGCGTGGGGGGAGGAGAAGGTACAGATACGCAGTATTTT.

This sequence joins TRBV4-3 and TRBJ2-3; D is ambiguous. Germline CDR1 is LGHNA and CDR2 is YSLEER. Trimming shortened V by 0 bases and J by 4 bases, and 17 bases separated the two germline ends. This CDR3 region has 17 residues. The CDR3 sequence is CASSQDYLKEFADTQYF. The CDR3 DNA reads as TGCGCCAGCAGCCAAGACTATTTGAAGGAGTTCGCAGATACGCAGTATTTT.

Notes on this clonotype: As the CDR3 is not closed by the conserved phenylalanine or tryptophan, this likely results from a read error. CDR3 loop: CASTDDGSDEQYL. CDR3 nucleotide sequence: TGTGCCAGCACCGATGACGGCTCCGACGAGCAGTACTTA. The chain employs TRBV6-1 and TRBJ2-7; D unresolved. The CDR3 extends over 13 amino acids. In germline, CDR1 is MNHNS, CDR2 SASEGT.

This clonotype was counted at least ten times. V and J are TRBV12-3 or TRBV12-4 and TRBJ2-1; a possible D gene is TRBD2 (5 bases). V was shortened by 2 bases and J by 8 bases, with 13 bases between the two germline ends. This CDR3 has 14 amino acids. The CDR3 protein is CASSLRLASDEQFF. The CDR3 DNA is TGTGCCAGCAGTTTACGGCTAGCTTCGGATGAGCAGTTCTTC.

The CDR3: CASSAYRLAGGYTF. The CDR3 nucleotides are TGTGCCAGCAGTGCCTACCGGTTGGCAGGTGGCTACACCTTC. The chain uses TRBV6-1 and TRBJ1-2; no reliable D call. Germline V gene sequence: CDR1 MNHNS, CDR2 SASEGT. The V end lost 4 bases, the J end lost 7 bases, and 16 bases lay between the germline ends. The CDR3 spans 14 residues.

As regards this clonotype: Possible read error: a much larger clone is one base away. The J gene is TRBJ2-1, the V gene TRBV20-1; D is undetermined. Trimming left V 1 base short and J 8 bases short, with 9 bases between. Germline V gives CDR1 DFQATT, CDR2 SNEGSKA (reference sequence). CDR3 length: 12 residues. The CDR3 protein is CSARVLGYEQFF. CDR3 nucleotide sequence: TGCAGTGCTAGAGTATTGGGGTATGAGCAGTTCTTC.

This clonotype was seen a few times. The gene calls are TRBV24-1 and TRBJ2-3; the match to TRBD2 covers 10 bases. The V segment lost 9 bases and the J segment 2 bases; nucleotides outside the gene matches: 4. CDR1 and CDR2 (germline): KGHDR, SFDVKD. The CDR3 loop spans 14 amino acids. CDR3: CATRTSGLTDTQYF. CDR3 bases: TGTGCCACCCGGACTAGCGGTCTCACAGATACGCAGTATTTT.

In this sample, this clonotype turned up many times. V is TRBV12-3 or TRBV12-4 and J is TRBJ2-2; D gene uncertain. Trimming took 2 bases from V and 4 from J, leaving 11 bases between them. This CDR3 has 15 residues. The DNA for the CDR3 is TGTGCCAGCAGTTTATCCGCACCGGTCACCGGGGAGCTGTTTTTT. Its protein product is CASSLSAPVTGELFF.

This clonotype appeared a few times. The V call is TRBV12-3 or TRBV12-4, the J call TRBJ2-2, with no clear D. Trimming pared 5 bases from V and 3 bases from J, leaving 13 bases between. This CDR3 comprises 15 residues. The CDR3 DNA is TGTGCCAGCAGTCCCCCCCGCTCCTACACCGGGGAGCTGTTTTTT. It codes for CASSPPRSYTGELFF.